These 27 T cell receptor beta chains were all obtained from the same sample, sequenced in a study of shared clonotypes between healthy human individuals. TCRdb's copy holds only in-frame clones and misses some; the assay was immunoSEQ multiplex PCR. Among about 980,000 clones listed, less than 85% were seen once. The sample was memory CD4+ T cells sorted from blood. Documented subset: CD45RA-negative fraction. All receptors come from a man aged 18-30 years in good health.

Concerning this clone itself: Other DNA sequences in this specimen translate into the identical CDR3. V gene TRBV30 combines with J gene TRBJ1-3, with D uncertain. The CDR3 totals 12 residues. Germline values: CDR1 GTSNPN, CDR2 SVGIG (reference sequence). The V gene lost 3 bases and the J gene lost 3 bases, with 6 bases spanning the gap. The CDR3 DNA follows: TGTGCCTGGAGACACAGTGGAAACACCATATATTTT. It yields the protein CAWRHSGNTIYF.

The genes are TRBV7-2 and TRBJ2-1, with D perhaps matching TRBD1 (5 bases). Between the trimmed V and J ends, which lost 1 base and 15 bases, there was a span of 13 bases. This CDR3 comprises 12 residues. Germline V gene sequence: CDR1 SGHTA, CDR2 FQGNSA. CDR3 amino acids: CASSLEGPSGFF. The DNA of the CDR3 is TGTGCCAGCAGCTTAGAGGGGCCATCTGGGTTCTTC.

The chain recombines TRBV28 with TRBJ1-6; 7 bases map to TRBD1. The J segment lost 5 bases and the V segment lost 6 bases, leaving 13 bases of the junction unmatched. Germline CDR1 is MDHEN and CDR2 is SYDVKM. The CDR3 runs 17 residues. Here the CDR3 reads CASSPPRQGVNNSPLHF. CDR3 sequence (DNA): TGTGCCAGCAGCCCTCCCAGACAGGGTGTAAATAATTCACCCCTCCACTTT.

CDR3 sequence reads: CASSSGINSNQPQHF. The CDR3 coding sequence is TGTGCCAGCAGCTCAGGGATTAATAGCAATCAGCCCCAGCATTTT. V is TRBV5-4 and J is TRBJ1-5, with D possibly being TRBD1 (5 bases). The V end was cut by 3 bases, the J end by 0 bases, with 10 bases between. The germline gives CDR1 SGHNT, CDR2 YYREEE (reference sequence). This CDR3 region has 15 residues.

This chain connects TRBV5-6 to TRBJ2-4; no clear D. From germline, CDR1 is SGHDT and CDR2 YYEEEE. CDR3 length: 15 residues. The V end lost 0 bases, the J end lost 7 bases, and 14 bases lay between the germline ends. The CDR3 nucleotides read TGTGCCAGCAGCTTGGCCGGAGCCCAAACTAACATTCAGTACTTC. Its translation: CASSLAGAQTNIQYF.

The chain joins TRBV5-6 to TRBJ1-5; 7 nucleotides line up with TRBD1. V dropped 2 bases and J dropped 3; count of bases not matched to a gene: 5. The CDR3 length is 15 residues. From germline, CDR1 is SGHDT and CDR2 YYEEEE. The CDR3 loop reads CASSFAGGSNQPQHF. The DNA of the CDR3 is TGTGCCAGCAGCTTCGCAGGGGGGTCCAATCAGCCCCAGCATTTT.

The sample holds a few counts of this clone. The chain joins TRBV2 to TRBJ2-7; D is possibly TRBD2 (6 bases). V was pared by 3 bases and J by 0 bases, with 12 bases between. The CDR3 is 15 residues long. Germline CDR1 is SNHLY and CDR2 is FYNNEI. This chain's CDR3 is CASSDLLASSYEQYF. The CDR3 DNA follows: TGTGCCAGCAGTGACCTACTAGCTAGCTCCTACGAGCAGTACTTC.

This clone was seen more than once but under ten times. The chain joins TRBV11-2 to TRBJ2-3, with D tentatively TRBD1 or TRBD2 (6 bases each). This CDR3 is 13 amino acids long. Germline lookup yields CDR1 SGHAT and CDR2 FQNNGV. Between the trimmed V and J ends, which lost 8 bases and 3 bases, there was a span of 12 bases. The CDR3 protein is CASLGGRTDTQYF. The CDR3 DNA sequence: TGTGCCAGCTTAGGGGGGAGAACAGATACGCAGTATTTT.

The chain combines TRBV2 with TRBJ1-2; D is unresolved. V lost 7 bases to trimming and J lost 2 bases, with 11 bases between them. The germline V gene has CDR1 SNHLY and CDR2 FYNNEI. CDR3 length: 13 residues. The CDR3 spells CASIDWGNYGYTF. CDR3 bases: TGTGCCAGCATCGATTGGGGAAACTATGGCTACACCTTC.

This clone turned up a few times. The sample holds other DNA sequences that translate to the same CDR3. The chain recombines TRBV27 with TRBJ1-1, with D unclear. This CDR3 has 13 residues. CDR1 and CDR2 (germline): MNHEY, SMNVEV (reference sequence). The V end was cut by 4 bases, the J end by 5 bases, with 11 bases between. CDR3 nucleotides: TGTGCCAGCAGTTCTCAAGGTAGGACTGAAGCTTTCTTT. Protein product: CASSSQGRTEAFF.

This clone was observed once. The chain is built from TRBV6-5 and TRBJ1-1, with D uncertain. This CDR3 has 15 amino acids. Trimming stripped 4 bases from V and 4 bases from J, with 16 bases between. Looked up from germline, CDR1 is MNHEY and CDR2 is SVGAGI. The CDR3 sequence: CASSSPGGGATEAFF. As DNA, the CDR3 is TGTGCCAGCAGTTCCCCCGGTGGTGGCGCCACTGAAGCTTTCTTT.

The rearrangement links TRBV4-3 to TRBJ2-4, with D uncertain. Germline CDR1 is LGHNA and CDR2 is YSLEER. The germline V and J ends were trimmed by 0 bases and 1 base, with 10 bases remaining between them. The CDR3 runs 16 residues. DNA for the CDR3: TGCGCCAGCAGCCAAGATCGGTCGGTGGCCAAAAACATTCAGTACTTC. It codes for CASSQDRSVAKNIQYF.

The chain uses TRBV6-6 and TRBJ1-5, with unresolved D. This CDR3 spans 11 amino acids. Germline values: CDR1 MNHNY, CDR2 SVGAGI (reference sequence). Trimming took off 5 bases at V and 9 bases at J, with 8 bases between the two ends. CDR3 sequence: CASSPPRPQHF. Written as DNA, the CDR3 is TGTGCCAGCAGTCCCCCCAGGCCCCAGCATTTT.

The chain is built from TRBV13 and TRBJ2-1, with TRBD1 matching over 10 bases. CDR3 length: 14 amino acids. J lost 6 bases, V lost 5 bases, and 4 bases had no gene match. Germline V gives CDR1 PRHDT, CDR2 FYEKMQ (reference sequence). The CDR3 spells CASSLRTGGNEQFF. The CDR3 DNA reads TGTGCCAGCAGCCTACGGACAGGGGGCAATGAGCAGTTCTTC.

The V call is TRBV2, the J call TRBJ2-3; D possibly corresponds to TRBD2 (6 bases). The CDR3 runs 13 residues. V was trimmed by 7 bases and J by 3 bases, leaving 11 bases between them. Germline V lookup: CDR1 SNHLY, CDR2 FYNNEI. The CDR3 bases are TGTGCCAGCAAATCCGGGGGAACAGATACGCAGTATTTT. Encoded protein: CASKSGGTDTQYF.

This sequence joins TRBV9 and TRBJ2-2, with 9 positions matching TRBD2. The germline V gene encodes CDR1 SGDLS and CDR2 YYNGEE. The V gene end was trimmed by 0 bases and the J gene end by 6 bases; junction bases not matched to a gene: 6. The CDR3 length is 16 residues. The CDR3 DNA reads TGTGCCAGCAGCGTAGCTCCCGGGACTAGCCCCGGGGAGCTGTTTTTT. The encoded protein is CASSVAPGTSPGELFF.

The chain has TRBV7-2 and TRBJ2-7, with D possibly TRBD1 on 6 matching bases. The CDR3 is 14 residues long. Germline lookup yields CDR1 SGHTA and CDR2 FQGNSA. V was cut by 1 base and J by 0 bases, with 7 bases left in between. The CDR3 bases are TGTGCCAGCAGCTTAGACAGGGCCTCCTACGAGCAGTACTTC. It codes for CASSLDRASYEQYF.

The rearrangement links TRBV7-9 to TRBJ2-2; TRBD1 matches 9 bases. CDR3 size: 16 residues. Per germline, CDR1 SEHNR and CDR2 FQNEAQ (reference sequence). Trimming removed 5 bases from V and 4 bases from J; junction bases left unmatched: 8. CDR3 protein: CASSPLTGGPTGELFF. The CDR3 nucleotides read TGTGCCAGCAGCCCTCTTACAGGGGGCCCCACCGGGGAGCTGTTTTTT.

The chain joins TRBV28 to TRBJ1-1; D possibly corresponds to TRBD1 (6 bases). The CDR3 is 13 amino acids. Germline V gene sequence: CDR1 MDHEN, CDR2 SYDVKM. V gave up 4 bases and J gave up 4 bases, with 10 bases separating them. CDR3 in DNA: TGTGCCAGCAGTTGGTCCAGGGGCACTGAAGCTTTCTTT. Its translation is CASSWSRGTEAFF.

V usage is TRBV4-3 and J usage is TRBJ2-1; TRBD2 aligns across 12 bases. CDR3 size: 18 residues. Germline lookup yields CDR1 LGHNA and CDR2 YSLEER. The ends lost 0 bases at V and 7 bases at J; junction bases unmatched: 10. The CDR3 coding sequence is TGCGCCAGCAGCCAAGATTACCCTAGCGGGAGGGCAGGGAATGAGCAGTTCTTC. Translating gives CASSQDYPSGRAGNEQFF.

CDR3 bases: TGTGCCAGCAGAGAGCCAAATCAGCCCCAGCATTTT. It codes for CASREPNQPQHF. This chain uses TRBV2 with TRBJ1-5; no clear D gene. Germline-derived CDR1 and CDR2 are SNHLY and FYNNEI. There are 12 residues in the CDR3. Trimming took 6 bases from V and 4 from J, leaving 7 bases between them.

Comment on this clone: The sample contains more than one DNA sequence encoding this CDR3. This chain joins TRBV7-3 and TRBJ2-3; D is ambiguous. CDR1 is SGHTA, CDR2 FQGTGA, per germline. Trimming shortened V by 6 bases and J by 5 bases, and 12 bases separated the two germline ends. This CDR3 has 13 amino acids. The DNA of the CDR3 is TGTGCCAGCAGTCAAAGCCGCGGAGATACGCAGTATTTT. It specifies CASSQSRGDTQYF.

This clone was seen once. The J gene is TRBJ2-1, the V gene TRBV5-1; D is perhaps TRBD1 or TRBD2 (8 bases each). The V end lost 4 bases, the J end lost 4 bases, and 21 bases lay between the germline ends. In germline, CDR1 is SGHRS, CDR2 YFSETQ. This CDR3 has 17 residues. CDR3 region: CASSRSLAGTGYNEQFF. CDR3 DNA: TGCGCCAGCAGCCGCTCCTTAGCGGGGACAGGATACAATGAGCAGTTCTTC.

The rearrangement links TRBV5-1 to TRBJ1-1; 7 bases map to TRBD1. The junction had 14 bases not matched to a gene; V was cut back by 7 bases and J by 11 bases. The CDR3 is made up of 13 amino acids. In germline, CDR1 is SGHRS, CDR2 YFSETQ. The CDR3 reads CASSGGGLGYAFF. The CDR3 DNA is TGCGCCAGCTCAGGAGGGGGCTTGGGTTACGCTTTCTTT.

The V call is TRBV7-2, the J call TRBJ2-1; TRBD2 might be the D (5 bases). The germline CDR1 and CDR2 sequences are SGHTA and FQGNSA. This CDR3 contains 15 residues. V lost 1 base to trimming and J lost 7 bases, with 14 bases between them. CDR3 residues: CASSLVWLGENEQFF. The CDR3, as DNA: TGTGCCAGCAGCTTAGTGTGGCTCGGGGAAAATGAGCAGTTCTTC.

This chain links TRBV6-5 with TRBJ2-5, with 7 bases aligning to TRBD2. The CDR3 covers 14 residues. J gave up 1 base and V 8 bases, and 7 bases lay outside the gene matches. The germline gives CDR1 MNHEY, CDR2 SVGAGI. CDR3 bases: TGTGCCAGCGGGGTAGCGGGCTCCCAAGAGACCCAGTACTTC. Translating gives CASGVAGSQETQYF.

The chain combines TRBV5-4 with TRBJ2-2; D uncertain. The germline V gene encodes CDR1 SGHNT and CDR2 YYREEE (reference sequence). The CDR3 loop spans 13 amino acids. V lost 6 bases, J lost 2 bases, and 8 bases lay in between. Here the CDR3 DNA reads TGTGCCAGCAAACTCCTAAACACCGGGGAGCTGTTTTTT. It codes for CASKLLNTGELFF.